The rows below give T cell receptor beta chains drawn from one sample of a study of T cells in Graves' hyperthyroidism and ophthalmopathy. One entry per CDR3 protein, called by TCRdb with MiXCR from the multiplex PCR reads. The table records around 580,000 distinct CDR3 sequences, 35% to 55% of them present only once. Sequenced: peripheral blood or thyroid tissue (not recorded which). These receptors originate from a woman younger than 35 with Graves' hyperthyroidism. Each CDR3 is given with its conserved first and last residue. Each record gives: D gene, J gene, V gene, clone size, CDR3 protein, CDR3 DNA. D genes are given only for firm matches. Clone size appears in some rows only: once, few, many, or a class for an expanded clone.

D: TRBD1
J: TRBJ1-2
V: TRBV10-3
size: many
CDR3: CAISIQGASGYTF
DNA: TGTGCCATCAGTATACAGGGGGCCTCCGGCTACACCTTC

D: TRBD1
J: TRBJ1-2
V: TRBV12-3/TRBV12-4
size: -
CDR3: CASSLRDRNYGYTF
DNA: TGTGCCAGCAGTTTGCGGGACAGAAACTATGGCTACACCTTC

D: TRBD2
J: TRBJ2-7
V: TRBV20-1
size: -
CDR3: CSPGLAGDYEQYF
DNA: TGCAGTCCCGGACTAGCGGGAGACTACGAGCAGTACTTC

D: -
J: TRBJ2-6
V: TRBV7-6
size: -
CDR3: CASSLVAGRGANVLTF
DNA: TGTGCCAGCAGCTTAGTCGCGGGACGAGGGGCCAACGTCCTGACTTTC

D: -
J: TRBJ1-1
V: TRBV7-7
size: many
CDR3: CASSRGQNTEAFF
DNA: TGTGCTAGCAGCAGGGGACAGAACACTGAAGCTTTCTTT

D: -
J: TRBJ1-1
V: TRBV5-4
size: -
CDR3: CASSLESGAMNTEAFF
DNA: TGTGCCAGCAGCTTGGAAAGCGGGGCGATGAACACTGAAGCTTTCTTT

D: TRBD2
J: TRBJ2-5
V: TRBV5-4
size: few
CDR3: CASSLNGGRAQETQYF
DNA: TGTGCCAGCAGCTTGAATGGCGGGAGGGCCCAAGAGACCCAGTACTTC

D: TRBD2
J: TRBJ2-2
V: TRBV10-3
size: -
CDR3: CAISQGGLGNTGELFF
DNA: TGTGCCATCAGCCAAGGGGGACTAGGGAACACCGGGGAGCTGTTTTTT

D: -
J: TRBJ1-3
V: TRBV6-1
size: many
CDR3: CASSEGKTAVTSGGNTIYF
DNA: TGTGCCAGCAGTGAAGGGAAGACGGCGGTGACGAGTGGTGGAAACACCATATATTTT

D: -
J: TRBJ1-4
V: TRBV25-1
size: -
CDR3: CASSWGGSSEKLFF
DNA: TGTGCCAGCTCTTGGGGGGGGTCAAGTGAAAAACTGTTTTTT

D: TRBD2
J: TRBJ2-1
V: TRBV10-3
size: -
CDR3: CAIGLAGSYNEQFF
DNA: TGTGCCATCGGACTAGCGGGATCCTACAATGAGCAGTTCTTC

D: TRBD2
J: TRBJ2-7
V: TRBV25-1
size: -
CDR3: CASSDLGREDNEQYF
DNA: TGTGCCAGCAGTGATTTAGGGCGGGAGGACAATGAGCAGTACTTC

D: -
J: TRBJ2-2
V: TRBV20-1
size: few
CDR3: CSARENDNTGELFF
DNA: TGCAGTGCTAGAGAGAATGATAACACCGGGGAGCTGTTTTTT

D: TRBD2
J: TRBJ2-1
V: TRBV20-1
size: -
CDR3: CSARDRAREPDEQFF
DNA: TGCAGTGCTAGAGATCGGGCGCGGGAGCCAGATGAGCAGTTCTTC

D: -
J: TRBJ2-5
V: TRBV7-9
size: many
CDR3: CASSQQGVETQYF
DNA: TGTGCCAGCAGCCAACAGGGCGTAGAGACCCAGTACTTC

D: -
J: TRBJ1-4
V: TRBV4-2
size: -
CDR3: CASSHGWATGSNEKLFF
DNA: TGTGCCAGCAGCCACGGATGGGCGACGGGCAGTAATGAAAAACTGTTTTTT